The subject of this entry is one T cell receptor (beta chain). This clonotype was seen at least ten times. Its target antigen remains unknown. Nothing much larger sits one base from this clone, and base qualities are not available. The germline V gene gives CDR1 as SGHRS and CDR2 as YFSETQ. The CDR3 covers 16 residues, taking in both the cysteine and the phenylalanine. Only the CDR3 portion is preserved as DNA: 48 bases, with reading frame beginning at the first base. Trimming takes 0 bases off V and 8 bases off J; junction bases not matched to a gene: 10. This record belongs to a study of neurological immune-mediated disorders (dated by TCRdb to about 2019). Looking at the study overall: Among the 34 multiple sclerosis patients, relapsing-remitting MS accounted for around 30 and secondary progressive MS accounted for 3. Peripheral blood TCR-beta repertoires from patients with HTLV-I-associated myelopathy (HAM/TSP), patients with multiple sclerosis, and healthy controls were compared in the study using UMI-based sequencing. Longitudinal samples, technical triplicates and paired sorted CD4+ and CD8+ T-cell subsets, alongside PBMC samples, were included among the 106 TCR-beta libraries. The cohort was made up of about 65 subjects, consisting of some 15 HAM/TSP patients, approximately 35 multiple sclerosis patients and around 20 healthy controls. What the study reported, not specific to this receptor: In a phylogenetic analysis, the repertoires of 18 out of 34 MS patients fell into a single cluster of related CDR3 sequences, pointing to a possible signature at the repertoire level. No identical CDR3 amino acid sequences were found to be shared among expanded clones across subjects, suggesting that TCR-beta repertoires were private in all groups. TCR clonal expansion was highest in HAM/TSP patients and lowest in MS patients, with MS patients falling below even healthy controls. The MS cluster showed no association with clinical or MRI features, and the authors stated that larger cohorts are needed.

cDNA was synthesized by template-switch 5'RACE using a primer with a 10-nucleotide random unique molecular identifier that tagged each TCR transcript. Each sequencing run produced over 200 million TCR-beta sequences covering 15-18 subjects. The RNeasy kit was used to extract total RNA. The KAPA Real-time Library Amplification kit was used to amplify TCR-beta VDJ regions with primers for the TCR constant region and the 5'RACE anchor. Sample indexes and Illumina adaptors were added in a first PCR, after which library yield was increased in a second PCR. After Ampure bead purification, the TCR product of roughly 650 bp was size-selected on a 2% E-gel SizeSelection system. Before pooling, libraries had their quality checked on a Bioanalyzer, their concentration measured with Qubit, and their quantity determined with the Kapa Library Quantification kit. Paired-end 2 x 150 bp sequencing of the libraries was performed on an Illumina HiSeq 2500. To increase sequence diversity, 25-30% phiX was spiked into each library pool. The original pipeline was this. The UMI-based MiGEC pipeline processed quality-filtered reads and removed over 85% of raw TCR sequences during error correction. IMGT germline references were used for alignment of VDJ genes, and clonotypes were defined by a unique CDR3 amino acid sequence together with V-J genes. Clonal expansion, Shannon diversity and CDR3 relatedness were evaluated with VDJtools (CalcPairwiseDistances, ClusterSamples), while phylogenetic trees were built in CLCbio workbench. Expanded clones were defined as having at least 8 unique UMIs, based on coefficient-of-variation modelling across technical triplicates. TCRdb ran its own pipeline on the public reads, namely fastp trimming at Q25 and MiXCR clone calling, and kept in-frame beta chains. Each CDR3 protein gets just one entry, which takes the most common genes and DNA from the rows behind it. In this record, the V and J calls reflect TCRdb's handling and not the investigators' own analysis. Across this sample there are tens of thousands of distinct CDR3 sequences, with about 5% seen only once. The ten most abundant clones make up approximately 2.2% of the sample.

For unsorted PBMC libraries, 2 million PBMCs were used after storage in RNAlater at -80 degrees C until RNA extraction. Multiple sclerosis patients were enrolled in a US clinical protocol under which disease progression was evaluated by magnetic resonance imaging. Peripheral blood was subjected to Ficoll-Hypaque density gradient centrifugation to isolate PBMCs, which were then cryopreserved in liquid nitrogen. The chain is made from TRBV5-1 and TRBJ1-5, with TRBD1 matching 8 junction bases. Sequencing input: PBMCs. The TCR sequence derives from a woman aged 25 to 39 with multiple sclerosis. In nucleotides, the sequence is TGCGCCAGCAGCTTGGGGTCAGGGGGCGATTCTAAGCCCCAGCATTTT. This gives the protein CASSLGSGGDSKPQHF.